These T cell receptor beta chains were read from a single sample in a study of shared clonotypes between healthy human individuals. The assay was immunoSEQ multiplex PCR, and TCRdb's table has in-frame clones only and misses some. The sample has about 660,000 clones, around two thirds seen once; the top ten hold over 1.5%. Sequenced: memory CD4+ T cells sorted from blood. The receptors shown here come from a young woman in good health. CDR3s include the opening cysteine and the closing phenylalanine or tryptophan. Fields, in order: D gene, V gene, clone size, J gene, CDR3 protein, CDR3 DNA. D genes are given only for firm matches. Some rows mark clone size as missing; the rest say once, few, many or name a class of expanded clone.

>TRBD1|TRBV4-1|NA|TRBJ1-4
CASSQTLPGQIFQKLFF
TGCGCCAGCAGCCAAACACTTCCGGGACAGATATTTCAAAAACTGTTTTTT
>TRBD2|TRBV30|NA|TRBJ2-1
CAWSAGAGRRFF
TGTGCCTGGAGTGCAGGAGCGGGGAGGAGGTTCTTC
>NA|TRBV11-2|few|TRBJ1-2
CASSLNSNYGYTF
TGTGCCAGCAGCTTAAACAGTAATTATGGCTACACCTTC
>NA|TRBV7-9|NA|TRBJ2-3
CASSPVRGEYTDTQYF
TGTGCCAGCAGCCCAGTCAGGGGAGAGTACACAGATACGCAGTATTTT
>NA|TRBV5-4|NA|TRBJ1-5
CASSLGRQRQASNQPQHF
TGTGCCAGCAGCTTGGGACGTCAGCGACAGGCTAGCAATCAGCCCCAGCATTTT
>TRBD2|TRBV5-1|NA|TRBJ2-7
CASSSGTSGYSYEQYF
TGCGCCAGCAGCTCCGGGACTAGCGGTTACTCCTACGAGCAGTACTTC
>TRBD2|TRBV5-1|many|TRBJ2-1
CASRTGTSGQGEQFF
TGCGCCAGCAGAACCGGGACTAGCGGCCAGGGGGAGCAGTTCTTC
>NA|TRBV10-2|many|TRBJ2-7
CASSLQGGYEQYF
TGCGCCAGCAGTTTACAGGGGGGGTACGAGCAGTACTTC
>NA|TRBV20-1|NA|TRBJ2-7
CSASGREQYF
TGCAGTGCTAGCGGCCGGGAGCAGTACTTC
>NA|TRBV9|NA|TRBJ1-2
CASSVGKTVRSGYTF
TGTGCCAGCAGCGTAGGGAAGACAGTCAGGAGTGGCTACACCTTC
>TRBD1|TRBV29-1|NA|TRBJ1-2
CSVDRSGTGFNYGYTF
TGCAGCGTTGACCGTTCCGGGACAGGGTTTAACTATGGCTACACCTTC
>NA|TRBV5-1|NA|TRBJ2-7
CASSLAPPDSSYEQYF
TGCGCCAGCAGCTTGGCCCCACCCGACAGCTCCTACGAGCAGTACTTC
>NA|TRBV28|few|TRBJ1-5
CASSPDQRQPQHF
TGTGCCAGCAGCCCCGACCAGCGTCAGCCCCAGCATTTT
>TRBD2|TRBV5-5|NA|TRBJ2-4
CASSLGREAAKNIQYF
TGTGCCAGCAGCTTGGGGCGGGAGGCGGCCAAAAACATTCAGTACTTC
>NA|TRBV29-1|NA|TRBJ1-6
CSVTDSPYSPLHF
TGCAGCGTTACGGACAGTCCTTATTCACCCCTCCACTTT
>TRBD1|TRBV19|once|TRBJ2-7
CASSRTGTGAYEQYF
TGTGCCAGTAGCAGAACCGGGACAGGGGCTTACGAGCAGTACTTC
>TRBD2|TRBV7-9|NA|TRBJ2-1
CASGPGAGDYNEQFF
TGTGCCAGCGGCCCGGGCGCGGGAGACTACAATGAGCAGTTCTTC
>NA|TRBV5-1|NA|TRBJ1-3
CASSLGIGTLSGNTIYF
TGCGCCAGCAGCTTGGGAATTGGGACTTTGTCTGGAAACACCATATATTTT
>NA|TRBV30|NA|TRBJ1-5
CAWSVRLVNQPQHF
TGTGCCTGGAGTGTACGGTTGGTTAATCAGCCCCAGCATTTT
>NA|TRBV2|NA|TRBJ1-2
CASSEWGRGPNYGYTF
TGTGCCAGCAGTGAATGGGGCAGAGGGCCTAACTATGGCTACACCTTC
>NA|TRBV9|few|TRBJ2-2
CASSTYTGELFF
TGTGCCAGCAGCACGTACACCGGGGAGCTGTTTTTT
>NA|TRBV29-1|NA|TRBJ2-7
CSVGTASYEQYF
TGCAGCGTTGGGACAGCGTCCTACGAGCAGTACTTC
>NA|TRBV27|NA|TRBJ2-1
CASSLQGGYNEQFF
TGTGCCAGCAGTCTCCAGGGGGGGTACAATGAGCAGTTCTTC
>NA|TRBV9|NA|TRBJ2-7
CASSVGPFGAGPYEQYF
TGTGCCAGCAGCGTAGGCCCTTTCGGGGCGGGGCCCTACGAGCAGTACTTC
>TRBD1|TRBV30|NA|TRBJ1-6
CAWSRQGSPLHF
TGTGCCTGGAGTCGACAGGGGTCACCCCTCCACTTT
>TRBD2|TRBV27|NA|TRBJ2-1
CASSLFLGLAGNNEQFF
TGTGCCAGCAGTTTATTCCTTGGACTAGCGGGAAACAATGAGCAGTTCTTC
>NA|TRBV2|NA|TRBJ2-7
CASSGHLSFYEQYF
TGTGCCAGCAGTGGACATCTCTCTTTCTACGAGCAGTACTTC
>NA|TRBV28|many|TRBJ2-7
CASSPSGQGGSYEQYF
TGTGCCAGCAGTCCTTCCGGGCAGGGGGGCTCCTACGAGCAGTACTTC
>NA|TRBV30|once|TRBJ2-2
CAWSVQGELFF
TGTGCCTGGAGTGTACAAGGGGAGCTGTTTTTT
>TRBD2|TRBV18|NA|TRBJ2-3
CASSFRTSGDTDTQYF
TGTGCCAGCTCATTTCGGACTAGCGGAGACACAGATACGCAGTATTTT
>NA|TRBV7-9|NA|TRBJ2-3
CASSLEGGLADTQYF
TGTGCCAGCAGCTTAGAGGGGGGGCTCGCAGATACGCAGTATTTT
>TRBD2|TRBV5-1|few|TRBJ2-7
CASSLLIFGASGTYEQYF
TGCGCCAGCAGTTTGCTAATTTTTGGGGCTAGCGGAACCTACGAGCAGTACTTC
>NA|TRBV19|few|TRBJ1-1
CASSLLTALNTEAFF
TGTGCCAGTAGTCTCCTGACAGCTTTGAACACTGAAGCTTTCTTT
>NA|TRBV5-3|NA|TRBJ2-3
CARSLVADTQYF
TGTGCCAGAAGCTTGGTAGCAGATACGCAGTATTTT
>NA|TRBV5-4|NA|TRBJ2-2
CASSLVGGAGELFF
TGTGCCAGCAGCTTGGTAGGGGGAGCCGGGGAGCTGTTTTTT
>NA|TRBV10-3|few|TRBJ2-3
CAMALEPQDTQYF
TGTGCCATGGCACTAGAACCACAAGATACGCAGTATTTT
>NA|TRBV7-3|NA|TRBJ2-5
CASSPNAPQGVVGETQYF
TGTGCCAGCAGCCCTAATGCCCCTCAGGGAGTCGTAGGAGAGACCCAGTACTTC
>NA|TRBV6-5|NA|TRBJ1-1
CASRHNLGDTEAFF
TGTGCCAGCAGGCATAACCTGGGGGACACTGAAGCTTTCTTT
>NA|TRBV28|NA|TRBJ1-2
CASSMARGYTF
TGTGCCAGCAGTATGGCTAGGGGCTACACCTTC
>NA|TRBV11-2|few|TRBJ1-2
CASSFPSQGTYGYTF
TGTGCCAGCAGCTTCCCCTCACAGGGTACCTATGGCTACACCTTC
>NA|TRBV5-1|NA|TRBJ2-3
CASSLGRMPDTQYF
TGCGCCAGCAGCTTGGGCAGAATGCCAGATACGCAGTATTTT
>NA|TRBV7-2|few|TRBJ2-2
CASSPWTVVGSRAGELFF
TGTGCCAGCAGCCCCTGGACAGTTGTCGGGAGTAGGGCCGGGGAGCTGTTTTTT
>NA|TRBV7-9|NA|TRBJ2-2
CASSETGGELFF
TGTGCCAGCAGCGAAACCGGCGGGGAGCTGTTTTTT
>TRBD1|TRBV6-5|NA|TRBJ2-1
CASTPRGNEQFF
TGTGCCAGCACCCCCAGGGGGAATGAGCAGTTCTTC
>NA|TRBV10-1|NA|TRBJ2-7
CARKGYKYCYEQYF
TGCGCCAGAAAAGGGTATAAATACTGCTACGAGCAGTACTTC
>NA|TRBV29-1|NA|TRBJ2-7
CSVGEGGLHEQYF
TGCAGCGTTGGGGAAGGAGGTCTCCACGAGCAGTACTTC
>NA|TRBV19|NA|TRBJ1-2
CASSIDHSPTNRQGYTF
TGTGCCAGTAGTATAGATCATTCCCCGACAAACAGGCAAGGCTACACCTTC
>NA|TRBV5-1|NA|TRBJ2-7
CASSLAGNEQYF
TGCGCCAGCAGCTTGGCCGGGAACGAGCAGTACTTC
>NA|TRBV7-3|few|TRBJ1-2
CASSLEGLDGYTF
TGTGCCAGCAGCTTAGAGGGGTTAGATGGCTACACCTTC
>NA|TRBV5-3|NA|TRBJ1-4
CARSLSGNTNEKLFF
TGTGCCAGAAGCTTGTCTGGAAATACTAATGAAAAACTGTTTTTT
>TRBD1|TRBV5-1|NA|TRBJ2-3
CASSWTGSTSTDTQYF
TGCGCCAGCAGCTGGACAGGGTCCACTAGCACAGATACGCAGTATTTT
>TRBD1|TRBV4-1|once|TRBJ2-2
CASSHGQGANTGELFF
TGCGCCAGCAGCCACGGACAGGGGGCCAACACCGGGGAGCTGTTTTTT
>TRBD1|TRBV2|NA|TRBJ1-1
CAREGQGVAAFF
TGTGCCAGGGAGGGACAGGGGGTTGCTGCTTTCTTT
>NA|TRBV5-4|NA|TRBJ1-1
CASSFQRNQGEAFF
TGTGCCAGCAGCTTTCAAAGGAACCAGGGGGAAGCTTTCTTT
>TRBD2|TRBV28|NA|TRBJ2-1
CASHLLAGVGWNEQFF
TGTGCCAGCCATTTACTAGCGGGAGTTGGATGGAATGAGCAGTTCTTC